This T cell receptor beta chain was sequenced during a study of TIL therapy for anti-PD-1-resistant metastatic lung cancer. Across the study: Median tumor PD-L1 proportion score was 6%. Notes on the study in general: TIL cultures after expansion showed higher clonality and lower diversity than baseline tumor (median about 6% vs 30%).

The CDR3 sequence is 14 residues long. Germline lookup yields CDR1 SGHNT and CDR2 YYREEE (reference sequence). Losses at the gene ends were 3 bases for V and 7 bases for J; bases not matched to a gene: 8. This clone was recorded only once. The antigen is not known. Sequencing used immunoSEQ v3. Using immunoSEQ multiplex PCR, the repertoire was profiled, and TCRdb retains in-frame clones only, with some absent. The sample includes approximately 92,000 clones, 50% to 70% of them seen just once. Time point here: pre-treatment sample, taken before nivolumab and TIL therapy. Most excised metastases sampled were pleural nodules or supraclavicular lymph nodes. Stage 4 NSCLC adults joined between 2017 and 2020.

The chain employs TRBV5-4 and TRBJ2-7, with 9 bases matching TRBD1. This receptor was identified in a person aged 25 to 80 with non-small cell lung cancer. Sequencing was performed on tumor tissue, taken at baseline. The CDR3: CASSWGTGWGEQYF. In DNA, the CDR3 is TGTGCCAGCAGCTGGGGGACAGGGTGGGGTGAGCAGTACTTC. Combining the CDR3 with reference TRBV5-4 and TRBJ2-7 gives the whole variable domain ETGVTQSPTHLIKTRGQQVTLRCSSQSGHNTVSWYQQALGQGPQFIFQYYREEENGRGNFPPRFSGLQFPNYSSELNVNALELDDSALYLCASSWGTGWGEQYFGPGTRLTVT.